The 29 T cell receptor beta chains presented below share a single source sample, sequenced in a study of molecular identifiers for immune sequencing clone quantification. TCRdb processed the PCR reads anew with MiXCR; each CDR3 protein has one entry. The table includes about 510,000 distinct CDR3 sequences, about a fifth detected once. Sequencing input: naive CD8+ T cells from blood, with Jurkat cell RNA spiked in. Subset reported: FACS-sorted CD8+CD4-CCR7+CD45RA+ naive T cells. All receptors derive from a human donor in good health. Some libraries in this study had Jurkat cell RNA spiked in.

The chain links TRBV11-2 to TRBJ2-2, with 9 bases lining up with TRBD2. This CDR3 contains 17 residues. J lost 7 bases, V lost 5 bases, and 14 bases had no gene match. From germline, CDR1 is SGHAT and CDR2 FQNNGV. The chain's CDR3 is CASSLLGSGSSGGELFF. CDR3 coding DNA: TGTGCCAGCAGCCTCTTAGGTAGCGGGAGTTCCGGCGGGGAGCTGTTTTTT.

A remark on this clonotype: One junction end disagrees with the germline gene, perhaps due to a read error. The chain carries TRBV2 and TRBJ2-5; maybe TRBD1 (5 bases). Looked up from germline, CDR1 is SNHLY and CDR2 is FYNNEI. The CDR3 loop spans 13 amino acids. CDR3 in DNA: TGTGCCAGCGAGACAGTTCTACAAGAGACCCAGTGCTTC. Its translation is CASETVLQETQCF.

The sample holds many counts of this clonotype. V usage is TRBV7-9 and J usage is TRBJ2-7, with TRBD2 matching 9 bases. The junction had 7 bases not matched to a gene; V was cut back by 1 base and J by 6 bases. The CDR3 totals 15 residues. CDR1 SEHNR and CDR2 FQNEAQ come from the germline V gene (reference sequence). The DNA of the CDR3 is TGTGCCAGCAGCTTAGAGCCTAGCGGGATCCCCGAGCAGTACTTC. Translated: CASSLEPSGIPEQYF.

Comments on this clonotype: Its ends do not fully match the called genes, so a read error is possible. This chain uses TRBV7-2 with TRBJ2-2, with 13 positions matching TRBD2. Germline CDR1 is SGHTA and CDR2 is FQGNSA. CDR3 length: 15 residues. CDR3 in amino acids: CASGTSGIFTGEPFF. The CDR3 DNA is TGTGCCAGCGGGACTAGCGGGATTTTCACCGGGGAGCCGTTTTTT.

This clonotype was observed a handful of times. V is TRBV7-9 and J is TRBJ1-1; TRBD1 agrees at 8 bases. Looked up from germline, CDR1 is SEHNR and CDR2 is FQNEAQ (reference sequence). After removal of 4 bases from V and 1 base from J, the junction contained 5 bases not matched to a gene. The CDR3 runs to 15 residues. CDR3 DNA: TGTGCCAGCAGCTCCGACGGACAGGGGAACACTGAAGCTTTCTTT. Its translation is CASSSDGQGNTEAFF. The whole variable domain, remainder taken from reference TRBV7-9 and TRBJ1-1, is DTGVSQNPRHKITKRGQNVTFRCDPISEHNRLYWYRQTLGQGPEFLTYFQNEAQLEKSRLLSDRFSAERPKGSFSTLEIQRTEQGDSAMYLCASSSDGQGNTEAFFGQGTRLTVV.

About this clonotype: Just one base apart from a much larger clone, this may be a read error. It is likely a read error, because the conserved phenylalanine at the end of the CDR3 is missing. The V call is TRBV2, the J call TRBJ2-7; possibly TRBD2 for D (5 bases). V dropped 2 bases and J dropped 5 bases, with 7 bases sitting between them. Per the germline V gene, CDR1 is SNHLY and CDR2 is FYNNEI. The CDR3 has 12 residues. CDR3 nucleotide sequence: TGTGCCAGCAGTGAAAGAGGGAACGAGCAGTACCTC. It encodes CASSERGNEQYL.

This clonotype was observed many times. The rearrangement uses TRBV20-1 and TRBJ1-1; D call uncertain. Trimming took off 3 bases at V and 5 bases at J, with 22 bases between the two ends. CDR1 and CDR2 (germline): DFQATT, SNEGSKA (reference sequence). There are 16 residues in the CDR3. CDR3 sequence: CSASPTRYPMGTEAFF. The CDR3 DNA reads as TGCAGTGCTAGCCCGACGAGGTACCCGATGGGGACTGAAGCTTTCTTT.

The chain couples TRBV10-3 to TRBJ2-7, with 7 bases lining up with TRBD2. Germline values: CDR1 ENHRY, CDR2 SYGVKD. This CDR3 has 16 residues. V shed 0 bases and J 2 bases; nucleotides not matched to a gene: 7. In DNA form, the CDR3 reads TGTGCCATCAGTGAGTCGGGGGGGATAAGGCCCTACGAGCAGTACTTC. Translating it yields CAISESGGIRPYEQYF.

This clonotype was observed a few times. This chain links TRBV9 with TRBJ2-3; 9 bases line up with TRBD2. The length of the CDR3 is 17 residues. Germline loops: CDR1 SGDLS, CDR2 YYNGEE. With V trimmed by 0 bases and J by 0 bases, 5 bases remained unmatched. The CDR3 DNA follows: TGTGCCAGCAGCGTAGCTAGCGGGGCACCAAGCACAGATACGCAGTATTTT. Translation: CASSVASGAPSTDTQYF.

As regards this clonotype: Given a much more abundant clone one base away, this may be a read error. The chain employs TRBV2 and TRBJ1-2, with TRBD1 as a possible D gene (5 bases). Trimming took 6 bases from V and 4 from J, leaving 15 bases between them. This CDR3 contains 14 residues. Germline V CDR1 and CDR2: SNHLY, FYNNEI. CDR3 protein: CASRPWDCLYGYTF. The CDR3 coding sequence is TGTGCCAGCAGGCCATGGGACTGTCTCTATGGCTACACCTTC. Full variable domain (remainder filled in from reference TRBV2 and TRBJ1-2): EPEVTQTPSHQVTQMGQEVILRCVPISNHLYFYWYRQILGQKVEFLVSFYNNEISEKSEIFDDQFSVERPDGSNFTLKIRSTKLEDSAMYFCASRPWDCLYGYTFGSGTRLTVV.

The chain couples TRBV9 to TRBJ1-1; D remains unclear. Germline CDR1 SGDLS, CDR2 YYNGEE. This CDR3 region has 13 residues. Trimming pared 3 bases from V and 2 bases from J, leaving 8 bases between. The chain's CDR3 is CASSAAQNTEAFF. The CDR3 DNA is TGTGCCAGCAGCGCCGCGCAAAACACTGAAGCTTTCTTT. Combining the CDR3 with reference TRBV9 and TRBJ1-1 gives the whole variable domain DSGVTQTPKHLITATGQRVTLRCSPRSGDLSVYWYQQSLDQGLQFLIQYYNGEERAKGNILERFSAQQFPDLHSELNLSSLELGDSALYFCASSAAQNTEAFFGQGTRLTVV.

The chain joins TRBV19 to TRBJ2-1; possible D gene TRBD1, 6 bases. V lost 5 bases, J lost 3 bases, and 11 bases lay in between. Germline assignment: CDR1 LNHDA and CDR2 SQIVND (reference sequence). The CDR3 has 14 residues. CDR3 sequence: CASSLTGYYNEQFF. The DNA for the CDR3 is TGTGCCAGTAGTTTAACAGGGTACTACAATGAGCAGTTCTTC.

The CDR3 nucleotides are TGTGCCAGCAGCACAGAGGACAGGGCTGGGCCTCTCGGGGGCACAGATACGCAGTCTTTT. Protein product: CASSTEDRAGPLGGTDTQSF. The chain combines TRBV21-1 with TRBJ2-3; TRBD1, the table's D call, lacks a check against the DNA. TRBV21-1 is a known pseudogene. The CDR3 totals 20 residues.

This clonotype appeared a few times. The gene calls are TRBV7-8 and TRBJ2-2; 8 nucleotides agree with TRBD1. Germline assignment: CDR1 SGHVS and CDR2 FQNEAQ. The trim removed 1 base at V and 4 bases at J, leaving 5 bases unmatched. CDR3 length: 16 amino acids. CDR3: CASSLGGQGSTGELFF. The DNA of the CDR3 is TGTGCCAGCAGCTTAGGTGGACAGGGAAGCACCGGGGAGCTGTTTTTT.

Notes on this clonotype: A much more abundant neighbour one base away suggests this may be a read error. The chain combines TRBV15 with TRBJ2-5, with D unresolved. Trimming removed 5 bases from V and 7 bases from J, with 17 bases in between. CDR1 is LNHNV, CDR2 YYDKDF, per germline (reference sequence). The CDR3 spans 14 residues. In DNA form, the CDR3 reads TGTGCCACCAGCGACCGTAGGTCCGCAGGGACCCAGTACTTC. The encoded protein is CATSDRRSAGTQYF.

The chain has TRBV7-9 and TRBJ2-2; D remains ambiguous. CDR1 is SEHNR, CDR2 FQNEAQ, per germline (reference sequence). Trimming cost V 3 bases and J 5 bases, with 10 bases left between them. The CDR3 runs to 14 residues. CDR3 in amino acids: CASSFFMSTGELFF. Here the CDR3 DNA reads TGTGCCAGCAGCTTCTTTATGAGTACCGGGGAGCTGTTTTTT.

This clonotype has a count of ten or more. The V and J genes are TRBV13 and TRBJ1-5; D is perhaps TRBD1 (6 bases). Trimming shortened V by 0 bases and J by 0 bases, and 9 bases separated the two germline ends. Germline V CDR1 and CDR2: PRHDT, FYEKMQ (reference sequence). The CDR3 covers 16 residues. Here the CDR3 reads CASSLGAGDSNQPQHF. In DNA form, the CDR3 reads TGTGCCAGCAGCTTAGGGGCAGGGGATAGCAATCAGCCCCAGCATTTT.

This clonotype was recorded at least ten times. The chain carries TRBV30 and TRBJ2-7; D is unresolved. This CDR3 has 12 amino acids. CDR1 and CDR2 from the germline V gene are GTSNPN and SVGIG (reference sequence). V lost 1 base and J 2 bases, leaving 6 bases between the germline ends. The CDR3 DNA reads TGTGCCTGGAGTGAGGGTCCCTACGAGCAGTACTTC. It yields the protein CAWSEGPYEQYF.

The CDR3 bases are TGTGCCAGCAGCCCCCAAGATGGGGGTACAGATACGCAGTATTTT. Protein sequence: CASSPQDGGTDTQYF. J is TRBJ2-3 and V is TRBV9; the D gene could be TRBD1 or TRBD2 (5 bases each). Germline V gene lookup returns CDR1 SGDLS and CDR2 YYNGEE. Trimming stripped 4 bases from V and 3 bases from J, with 15 bases between. CDR3 length equals 15 residues.

This clonotype has just a few counts. The V and J genes are TRBV19 and TRBJ1-1; D is uncertain. Trimming stripped 6 bases from V and 6 bases from J, with 11 bases between. Germline lookup yields CDR1 LNHDA and CDR2 SQIVND (reference sequence). The CDR3 runs 12 residues. The CDR3, as DNA: TGTGCCAGTAGCGGAGGGATGCCTGAAGCTTTCTTT. Protein product: CASSGGMPEAFF. Full variable domain (missing parts from reference TRBV19 and TRBJ1-1): DGGITQSPKYLFRKEGQNVTLSCEQNLNHDAMYWYRQDPGQGLRLIYYSQIVNDFQKGDIAEGYSVSREKKESFPLTVTSAQKNPTAFYLCASSGGMPEAFFGQGTRLTVV.

This rearrangement joins TRBV14 to TRBJ1-2; D is unresolved. Trimming pared 1 base from V and 4 bases from J, leaving 4 bases between. CDR1 and CDR2 from the germline V gene are SGHDN and FVKESK. The CDR3 is 12 amino acids. For the CDR3, the DNA is TGTGCCAGCAGCCAAGTTTCCTATGGCTACACCTTC. Its protein is CASSQVSYGYTF.

Regarding this clonotype: Sequence at one end of the junction differs from germline and may be a read error. The V call is TRBV3-1, the J call TRBJ2-7; TRBD2 is a possible D gene (6 bases). This CDR3 has 15 residues. Germline lookup yields CDR1 LGHDT and CDR2 YNNKEL (reference sequence). The CDR3 loop is CASSPPGLSAYEQHF. In nucleotides, the CDR3 is TGTGCCAGCAGCCCCCCGGGACTTTCCGCCTACGAGCAGCACTTC.

The chain has TRBV5-1 and TRBJ1-4, with TRBD1 matching over 7 bases. Per germline, CDR1 SGHRS and CDR2 YFSETQ. V was clipped by 0 bases and J by 0 bases; unmatched bases: 17. CDR3 length: 21 residues. CDR3 amino acids: CASSLVLPSDRANPTNEKLFF. Written as DNA, the CDR3 is TGCGCCAGCAGCTTGGTTCTTCCCTCCGACAGGGCTAACCCAACTAATGAAAAACTGTTTTTT.

This clonotype was found a few times. This chain links TRBV20-1 with TRBJ2-7; D ambiguous. V shed 0 bases and J shed 2 bases, with 8 bases lying between them. CDR1 is DFQATT, CDR2 SNEGSKA, per germline (reference sequence). The CDR3 is 13 residues long. The CDR3 coding sequence is TGCAGTGCTAGAGATCTTCAGACCTACGAGCAGTACTTC. Amino acids: CSARDLQTYEQYF.

This clonotype was seen at least ten times. CDR3 protein: CASSPLFSGDPDTQYF. In DNA, the CDR3 is TGTGCCAGCAGTCCCCTTTTCTCAGGGGATCCAGATACGCAGTATTTT. V gene TRBV12-3 or TRBV12-4 combines with J gene TRBJ2-3; maybe TRBD1 (6 bases). Between the trimmed V and J ends, which lost 5 bases and 4 bases, there was a span of 19 bases. This CDR3 spans 16 amino acids.

This clonotype was counted a few times. V and J are TRBV27 and TRBJ1-6; D gene ambiguous. The germline V gene has CDR1 MNHEY and CDR2 SMNVEV (reference sequence). Trimming cost V 5 bases and J 11 bases, with 13 bases left between them. The CDR3 consists of 13 residues. CDR3 protein: CASSPYQGTPLHF. DNA of the CDR3: TGTGCCAGCAGTCCATACCAAGGAACACCCCTCCACTTT.

This clonotype was recorded many times. The chain links TRBV12-3 or TRBV12-4 to TRBJ2-3, with 8 bases matching TRBD2. V dropped 5 bases and J dropped 2; count of bases not matched to a gene: 21. The CDR3 sequence is 20 residues long. The CDR3 coding sequence is TGTGCCAGCAGTACCATTCCCCCCCTAAGCGGGGGTAGATCCACAGATACGCAGTATTTT. Its translation is CASSTIPPLSGGRSTDTQYF.

This clonotype came up a few times. The V call is TRBV11-2, the J call TRBJ2-7; no clear D gene. Germline V gene lookup returns CDR1 SGHAT and CDR2 FQNNGV. Deletions cut 5 bases from V and 3 bases from J, with 8 bases between. CDR3 size: 12 residues. The CDR3 protein is CASSHPNYEQYF. CDR3 sequence (DNA): TGTGCCAGCAGCCACCCCAACTACGAGCAGTACTTC.

The CDR3 here is CASSAGGPTDTQYF. The CDR3 DNA reads TGTGCCAGCAGTGCGGGGGGGCCGACAGATACGCAGTATTTT. The chain recombines TRBV12-3 or TRBV12-4 with TRBJ2-3, with TRBD2 identical over 9 bases. This CDR3 is built from 14 residues. The junction had 3 bases not matched to a gene; V was cut back by 5 bases and J by 3 bases.